The 8 T cell receptor beta chains listed next were all sequenced from one sample in a study of shared clonotypes between healthy human individuals. Generated by immunoSEQ multiplex PCR, the TCRdb table keeps only in-frame clones and is missing some. This table holds approximately 1.5 million clones, about 98.5% found once. Input material: naive CD4+ T cells sorted from blood. Subset denoted: CD45RA+ positively selected. These TCRs come from a man aged 25-40 years in good health.

This sequence joins TRBV10-1 and TRBJ1-1; 7 bases are shared with TRBD1. The J segment lost 9 bases and the V segment lost 4 bases, leaving 8 bases of the junction unmatched. This CDR3 has 13 amino acids. Germline-derived CDR1 and CDR2 are WNHNN and SYGVQD (reference sequence). The CDR3 here is CASSGGGTEQAFF. The CDR3 DNA is TGCGCCAGCAGTGGAGGGGGCACAGAGCAAGCTTTCTTT.

The chain is built from TRBV7-6 and TRBJ2-2; possibly TRBD2 for D (5 bases). The CDR3 sequence is 16 residues long. Germline V gene lookup returns CDR1 SGHVS and CDR2 FNYEAQ. V lost 1 base to trimming and J lost 6 bases, with 15 bases between them. CDR3 region: CASSLVASPSPGELFF. CDR3 DNA sequence: TGTGCCAGCAGCTTAGTCGCTAGCCCCTCTCCCGGGGAGCTGTTTTTT.

As regards this clone: This sample also contains other DNA sequences that code for the same CDR3. This chain joins TRBV18 and TRBJ2-5, with TRBD2 as a possible D gene (5 bases). Trimming cost V 3 bases and J 4 bases, with 9 bases left between them. The germline gives CDR1 KGHSH, CDR2 LQKENI. The CDR3 has 13 amino acids. CDR3 in DNA: TGTGCCAGCTCACCGAGGGTGGGAGAGACCCAGTACTTC. This encodes CASSPRVGETQYF.

The chain joins TRBV10-3 to TRBJ2-7, with D perhaps matching TRBD1 (6 bases). V was cut by 7 bases and J by 2 bases, with 9 bases left in between. The CDR3 is 12 amino acids. Germline V lookup: CDR1 ENHRY, CDR2 SYGVKD. Written as DNA, the CDR3 is TGTGCCATCAAGGACAGTCCCTACGAGCAGTACTTC. Its translation: CAIKDSPYEQYF.

This rearrangement joins TRBV5-4 to TRBJ2-7; unclear D gene. V was shortened by 0 bases and J by 0 bases, with 7 bases between the two germline ends. This CDR3 is built from 14 residues. Germline CDR1 is SGHNT and CDR2 is YYREEE (reference sequence). CDR3 DNA sequence: TGTGCCAGCAGCTTGGCCCGAGGCTCCTACGAGCAGTACTTC. It codes for CASSLARGSYEQYF.

V is TRBV11-3 and J is TRBJ1-4; D gene unclear. This CDR3 region has 15 residues. The V gene lost 4 bases and the J gene lost 4 bases, with 13 bases spanning the gap. Germline V gene lookup returns CDR1 SGHNT and CDR2 YENEEA. The CDR3 DNA reads as TGTGCCAGCAGCTCCCTAGATTTGAGTAATGAAAAACTGTTTTTT. Its protein is CASSSLDLSNEKLFF.

The chain recombines TRBV16 with TRBJ2-1; 9 positions match TRBD2. From germline, CDR1 is KGHSY and CDR2 FQNENV. The CDR3 has 14 residues. V gave up 0 bases and J gave up 12 bases; unmatched junction bases: 6. The CDR3 DNA reads as TGTGCCAGCAGCCAATCCGGGCCAGCGGGAGGGCAGTTCTTC. Its translation is CASSQSGPAGGQFF.

The chain uses TRBV5-4 and TRBJ2-1; TRBD1 matches at 7 bases. After removal of 4 bases from V and 4 bases from J, the junction contained 8 bases not matched to a gene. The CDR3 has 15 residues. CDR1 is SGHNT, CDR2 YYREEE, per germline (reference sequence). DNA for the CDR3: TGTGCCAGCAGCCGGAAGGGGGCAAATTACAATGAGCAGTTCTTC. Its translation: CASSRKGANYNEQFF.